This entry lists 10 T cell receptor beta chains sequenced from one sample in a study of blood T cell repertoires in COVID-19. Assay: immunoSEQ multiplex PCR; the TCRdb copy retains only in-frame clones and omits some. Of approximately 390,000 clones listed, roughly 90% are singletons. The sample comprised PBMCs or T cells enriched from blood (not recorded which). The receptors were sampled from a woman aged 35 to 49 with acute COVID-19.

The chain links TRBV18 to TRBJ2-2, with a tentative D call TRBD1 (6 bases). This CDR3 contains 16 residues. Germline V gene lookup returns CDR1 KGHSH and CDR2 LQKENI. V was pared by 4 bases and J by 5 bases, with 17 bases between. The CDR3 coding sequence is TGTGCCAGCTCACTACCATCAGGGGTTTTAACCGGGGAGCTGTTTTTT. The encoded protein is CASSLPSGVLTGELFF.

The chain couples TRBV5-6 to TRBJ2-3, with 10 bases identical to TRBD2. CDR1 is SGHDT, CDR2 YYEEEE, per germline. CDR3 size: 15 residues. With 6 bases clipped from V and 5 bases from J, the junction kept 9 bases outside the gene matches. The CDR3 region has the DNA TGTGCCAGCAACCAAGGACTAGCGGATAAAGATACGCAGTATTTT. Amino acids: CASNQGLADKDTQYF.

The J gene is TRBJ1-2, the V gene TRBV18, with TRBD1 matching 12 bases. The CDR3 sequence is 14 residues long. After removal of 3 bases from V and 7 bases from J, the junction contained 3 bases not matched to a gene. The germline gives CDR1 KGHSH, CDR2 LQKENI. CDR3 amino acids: CASSPGQGAVGYTF. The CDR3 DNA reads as TGTGCCAGCTCACCGGGACAGGGGGCTGTTGGCTACACCTTC.

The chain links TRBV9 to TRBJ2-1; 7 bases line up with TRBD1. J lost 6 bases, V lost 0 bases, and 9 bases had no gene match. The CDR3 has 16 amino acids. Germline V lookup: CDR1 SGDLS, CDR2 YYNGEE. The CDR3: CASSVGVTGFTNEQFF. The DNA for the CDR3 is TGTGCCAGCAGCGTAGGTGTGACAGGGTTTACCAATGAGCAGTTCTTC.

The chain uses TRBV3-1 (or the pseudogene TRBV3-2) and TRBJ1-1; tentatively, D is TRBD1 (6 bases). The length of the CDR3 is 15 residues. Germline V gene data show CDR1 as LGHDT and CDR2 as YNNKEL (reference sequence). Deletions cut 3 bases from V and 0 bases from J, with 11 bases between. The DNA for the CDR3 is TGTGCCAGCAGCCACTGGACAGATATGAACACTGAAGCTTTCTTT. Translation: CASSHWTDMNTEAFF.

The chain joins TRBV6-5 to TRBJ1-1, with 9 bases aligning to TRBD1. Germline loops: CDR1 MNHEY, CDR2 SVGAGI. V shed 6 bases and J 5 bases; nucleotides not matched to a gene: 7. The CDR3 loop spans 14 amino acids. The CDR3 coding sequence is TGTGCCAGCAGCCCATCGGACAGGGGAACTGAAGCTTTCTTT. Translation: CASSPSDRGTEAFF.

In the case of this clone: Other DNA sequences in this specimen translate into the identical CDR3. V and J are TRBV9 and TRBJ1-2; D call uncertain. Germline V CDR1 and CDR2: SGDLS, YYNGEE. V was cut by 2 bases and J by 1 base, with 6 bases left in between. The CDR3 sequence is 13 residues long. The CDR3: CASSVAGNYGYTF. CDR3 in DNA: TGTGCCAGCAGCGTTGCCGGTAACTATGGCTACACCTTC.

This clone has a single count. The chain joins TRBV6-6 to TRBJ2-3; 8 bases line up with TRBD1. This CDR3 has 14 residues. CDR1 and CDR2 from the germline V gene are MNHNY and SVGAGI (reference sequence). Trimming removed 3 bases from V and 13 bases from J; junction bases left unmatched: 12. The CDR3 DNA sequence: TGTGCCAGCAGTTATCGGACAGGGACCTCTTCGGAGTATTTT. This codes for CASSYRTGTSSEYF.

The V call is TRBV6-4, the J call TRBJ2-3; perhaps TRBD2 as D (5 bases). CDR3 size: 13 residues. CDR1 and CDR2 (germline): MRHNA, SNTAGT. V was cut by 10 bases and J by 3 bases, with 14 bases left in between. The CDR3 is CATSRSGTDTQYF. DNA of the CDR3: TGTGCCACCTCTCGCTCGGGGACAGATACGCAGTATTTT.

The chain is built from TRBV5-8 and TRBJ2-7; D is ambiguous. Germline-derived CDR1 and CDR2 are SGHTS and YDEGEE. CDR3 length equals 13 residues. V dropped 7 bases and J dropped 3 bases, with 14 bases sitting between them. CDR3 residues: CASRQSDFYEQYF. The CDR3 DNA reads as TGTGCCAGCCGCCAATCAGACTTCTACGAGCAGTACTTC. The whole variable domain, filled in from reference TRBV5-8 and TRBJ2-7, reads EAGVTQSPTHLIKTRGQQATLRCSPISGHTSVYWYQQALGLGLQFLLWYDEGEERNRGNFPPRFSGRQFPNYSSELNVNALELEDSALYLCASRQSDFYEQYFGPGTRLTVT.